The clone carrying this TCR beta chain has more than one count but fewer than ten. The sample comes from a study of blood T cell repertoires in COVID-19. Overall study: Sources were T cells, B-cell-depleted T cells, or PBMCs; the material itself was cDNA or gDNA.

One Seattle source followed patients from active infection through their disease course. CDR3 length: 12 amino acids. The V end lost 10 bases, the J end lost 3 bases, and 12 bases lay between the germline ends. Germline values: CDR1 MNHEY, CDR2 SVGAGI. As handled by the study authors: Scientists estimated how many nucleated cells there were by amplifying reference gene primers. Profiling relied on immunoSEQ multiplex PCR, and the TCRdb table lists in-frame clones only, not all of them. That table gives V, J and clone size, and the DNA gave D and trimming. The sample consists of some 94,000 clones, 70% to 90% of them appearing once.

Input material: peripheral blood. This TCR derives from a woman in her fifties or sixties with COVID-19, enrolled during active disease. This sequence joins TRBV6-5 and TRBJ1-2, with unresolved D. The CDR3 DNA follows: TGTGCCACCCCCGGGGTTTACTATGGCTACACCTTC. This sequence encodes CATPGVYYGYTF.